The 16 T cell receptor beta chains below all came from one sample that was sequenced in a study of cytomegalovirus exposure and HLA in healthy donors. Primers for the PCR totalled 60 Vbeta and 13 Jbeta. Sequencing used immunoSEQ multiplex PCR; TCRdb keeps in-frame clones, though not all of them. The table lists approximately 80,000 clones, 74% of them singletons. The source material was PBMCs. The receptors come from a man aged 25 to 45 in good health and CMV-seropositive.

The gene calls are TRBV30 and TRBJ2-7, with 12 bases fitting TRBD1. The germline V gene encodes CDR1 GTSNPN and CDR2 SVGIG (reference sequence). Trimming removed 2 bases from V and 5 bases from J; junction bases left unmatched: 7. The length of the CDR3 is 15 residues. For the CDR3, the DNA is TGTGCCTGGAGTTCCGGGACAGGGGGCGGCGACGAGCAGTACTTC. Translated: CAWSSGTGGGDEQYF.

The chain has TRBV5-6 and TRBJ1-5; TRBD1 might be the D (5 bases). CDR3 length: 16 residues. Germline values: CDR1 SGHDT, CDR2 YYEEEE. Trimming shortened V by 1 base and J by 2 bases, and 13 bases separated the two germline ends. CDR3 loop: CASSLRNQGGNQPQHF. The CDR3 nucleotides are TGTGCCAGCAGCTTGCGGAACCAGGGTGGCAATCAGCCCCAGCATTTT.

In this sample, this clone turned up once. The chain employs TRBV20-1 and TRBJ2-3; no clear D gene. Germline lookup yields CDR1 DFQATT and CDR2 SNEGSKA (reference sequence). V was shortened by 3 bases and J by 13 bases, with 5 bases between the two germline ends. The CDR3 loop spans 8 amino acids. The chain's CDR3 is CSASQEYF. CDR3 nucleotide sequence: TGCAGTGCTAGTCAGGAGTATTTT.

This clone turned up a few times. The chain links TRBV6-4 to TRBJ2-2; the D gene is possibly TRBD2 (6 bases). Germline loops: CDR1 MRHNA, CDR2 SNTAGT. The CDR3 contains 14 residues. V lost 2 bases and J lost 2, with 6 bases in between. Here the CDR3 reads CASSDGTNTGELFF. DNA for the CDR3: TGTGCCAGCAGTGACGGGACTAACACCGGGGAGCTGTTTTTT.

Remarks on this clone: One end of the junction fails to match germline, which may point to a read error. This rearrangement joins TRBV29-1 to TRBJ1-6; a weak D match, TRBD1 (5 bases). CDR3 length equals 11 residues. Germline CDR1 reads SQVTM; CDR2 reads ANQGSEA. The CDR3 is CSVYVGASLNF. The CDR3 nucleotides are TGCAGCGTCTACGTAGGGGCATCCCTCAACTTT. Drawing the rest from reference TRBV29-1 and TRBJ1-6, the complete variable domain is SAVISQKPSRDICQRGTSLTIQCQVDSQVTMMFWYRQQPGQSLTLIATANQGSEATYESGFVIDKFPISRPNLTFSTLTVSNMSPEDSSIYLCSVYVGASLNFGNGTRLTVT.

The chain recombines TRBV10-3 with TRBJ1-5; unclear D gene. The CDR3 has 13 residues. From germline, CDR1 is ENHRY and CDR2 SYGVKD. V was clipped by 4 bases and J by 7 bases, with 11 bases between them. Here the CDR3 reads CAISGELSQPQHF. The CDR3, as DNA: TGTGCCATCAGTGGAGAGCTATCCCAGCCCCAGCATTTT.

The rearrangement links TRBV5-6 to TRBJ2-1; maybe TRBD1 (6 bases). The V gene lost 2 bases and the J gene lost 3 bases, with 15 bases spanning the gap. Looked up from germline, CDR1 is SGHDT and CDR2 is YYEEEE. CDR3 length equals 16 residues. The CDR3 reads CASSFGWDKNYNEQFF. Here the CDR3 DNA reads TGTGCCAGCAGCTTTGGATGGGACAAAAACTACAATGAGCAGTTCTTC. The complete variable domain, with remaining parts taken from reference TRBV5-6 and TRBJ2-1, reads DAGVTQSPTHLIKTRGQQVTLRCSPKSGHDTVSWYQQALGQGPQFIFQYYEEEERQRGNFPDRFSGHQFPNYSSELNVNALLLGDSALYLCASSFGWDKNYNEQFFGPGTRLTVL.

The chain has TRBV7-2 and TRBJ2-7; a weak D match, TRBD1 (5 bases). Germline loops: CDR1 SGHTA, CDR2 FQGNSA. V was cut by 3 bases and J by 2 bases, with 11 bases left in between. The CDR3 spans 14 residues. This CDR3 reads CASSLGPRTYEQYF. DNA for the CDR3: TGTGCCAGCAGCTTGGGGCCGAGGACCTACGAGCAGTACTTC. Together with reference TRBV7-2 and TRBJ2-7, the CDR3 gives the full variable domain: GAGVSQSPSNKVTEKGKDVELRCDPISGHTALYWYRQSLGQGLEFLIYFQGNSAPDKSGLPSDRFSAERTGGSVSTLTIQRTQQEDSAVYLCASSLGPRTYEQYFGPGTRLTVT.

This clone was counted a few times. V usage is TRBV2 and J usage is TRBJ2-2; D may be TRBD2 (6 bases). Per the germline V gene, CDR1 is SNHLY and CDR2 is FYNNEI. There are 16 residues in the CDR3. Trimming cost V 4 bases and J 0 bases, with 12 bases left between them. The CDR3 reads CASSVGGTPNTGELFF. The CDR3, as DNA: TGTGCCAGCAGTGTGGGAGGTACCCCGAACACCGGGGAGCTGTTTTTT.

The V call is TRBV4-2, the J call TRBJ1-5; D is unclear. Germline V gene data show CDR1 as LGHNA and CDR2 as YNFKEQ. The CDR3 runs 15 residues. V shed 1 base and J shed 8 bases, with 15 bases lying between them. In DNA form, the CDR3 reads TGTGCCAGCAGCCAAGTGACGGGGATGAGTGAGCCCCAGCATTTT. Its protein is CASSQVTGMSEPQHF.

CDR3 amino acids: CASSPGTSVISYNEQFF. The CDR3 DNA is TGTGCCAGCAGTCCCGGGACTAGCGTAATATCCTACAATGAGCAGTTCTTC. The chain joins TRBV28 to TRBJ2-1; 10 bases map to TRBD2. Trimming removed 5 bases from V and 1 base from J; junction bases left unmatched: 8. The CDR3 loop spans 17 amino acids. Germline CDR1 MDHEN, CDR2 SYDVKM.

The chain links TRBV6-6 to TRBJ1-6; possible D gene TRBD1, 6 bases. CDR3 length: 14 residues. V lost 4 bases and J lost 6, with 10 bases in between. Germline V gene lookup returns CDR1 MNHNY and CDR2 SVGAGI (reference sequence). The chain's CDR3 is CASSSGQPNSPLHF. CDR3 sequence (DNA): TGTGCCAGCAGTTCTGGACAGCCTAATTCACCCCTCCACTTT.

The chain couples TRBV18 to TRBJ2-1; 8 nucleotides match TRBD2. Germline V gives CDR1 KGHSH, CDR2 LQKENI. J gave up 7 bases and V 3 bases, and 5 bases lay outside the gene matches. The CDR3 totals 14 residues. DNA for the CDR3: TGTGCCAGCTCACCTCCTCTAGCGGGTAATGAGCAGTTCTTC. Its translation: CASSPPLAGNEQFF. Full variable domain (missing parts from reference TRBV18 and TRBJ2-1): NAGVMQNPRHLVRRRGQEARLRCSPMKGHSHVYWYRQLPEEGLKFMVYLQKENIIDESGMPKERFSAEFPKEGPSILRIQQVVRGDSAAYFCASSPPLAGNEQFFGPGTRLTVL.

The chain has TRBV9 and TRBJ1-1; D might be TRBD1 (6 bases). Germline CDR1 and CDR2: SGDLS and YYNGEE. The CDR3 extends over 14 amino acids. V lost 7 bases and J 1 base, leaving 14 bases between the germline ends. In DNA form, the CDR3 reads TGTGCCAGCCGACCTCAGGGGACGAACACTGAAGCTTTCTTT. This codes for CASRPQGTNTEAFF.

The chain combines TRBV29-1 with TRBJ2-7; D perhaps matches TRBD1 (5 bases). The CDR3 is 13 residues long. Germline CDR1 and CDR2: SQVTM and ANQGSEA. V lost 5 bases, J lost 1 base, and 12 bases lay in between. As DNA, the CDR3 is TGCAGCGTTCGTGGGCGACAGTCCTACGAGCAGTACTTC. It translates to CSVRGRQSYEQYF.

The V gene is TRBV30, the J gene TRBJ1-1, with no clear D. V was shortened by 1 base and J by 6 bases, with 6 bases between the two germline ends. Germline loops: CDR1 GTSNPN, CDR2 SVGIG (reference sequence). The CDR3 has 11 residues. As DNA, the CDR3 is TGTGCCTGGAGTGGCGGGGCTGAAGCTTTCTTT. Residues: CAWSGGAEAFF.